This TCR beta chain comes out of a study of cytomegalovirus exposure and HLA in healthy donors. Germline-derived CDR1 and CDR2 are MDHEN and SYDVKM. The CDR3 has 13 residues. Trimming shortened V by 8 bases and J by 4 bases, and 14 bases separated the two germline ends. A multiplex PCR was run with 60 Vbeta primers and 13 Jbeta primers. Data came from immunoSEQ multiplex PCR; TCRdb stores just in-frame clones and leaves some out. The data show 150,000 to 200,000 clones, 75% to 90% seen once. This clone appeared once. The V gene is TRBV28, the J gene TRBJ1-1; TRBD1 is a possible D gene (6 bases). This clonotype was sampled from a young woman in good health and CMV-seronegative. What was sequenced was PBMCs. The DNA of the CDR3 is TGTGCCAGCTCTCTCTCCAGGGGCACTGAAGCTTTCTTT. Translation gives CASSLSRGTEAFF.